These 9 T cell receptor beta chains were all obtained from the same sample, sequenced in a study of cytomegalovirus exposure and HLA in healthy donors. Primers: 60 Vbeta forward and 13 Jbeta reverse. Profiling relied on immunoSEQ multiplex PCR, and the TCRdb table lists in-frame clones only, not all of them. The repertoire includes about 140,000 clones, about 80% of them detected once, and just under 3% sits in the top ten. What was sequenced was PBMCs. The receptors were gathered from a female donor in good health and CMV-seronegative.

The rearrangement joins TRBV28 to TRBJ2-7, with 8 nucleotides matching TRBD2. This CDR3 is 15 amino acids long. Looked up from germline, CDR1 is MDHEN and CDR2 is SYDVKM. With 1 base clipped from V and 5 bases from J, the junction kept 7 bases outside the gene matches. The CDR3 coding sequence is TGTGCCAGCAGTTTATTCCTCGGACTAGCCCACGAGCAGTACTTC. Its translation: CASSLFLGLAHEQYF.

The CDR3 protein is CAPRETQYF. CDR3 nucleotides: TGTGCCCCCAGAGAGACCCAGTACTTC. The chain joins TRBV6-5 to TRBJ2-5; D unresolved. Trimming removed 11 bases from V and 4 bases from J, with 5 bases in between. Germline V gene lookup returns CDR1 MNHEY and CDR2 SVGAGI. The CDR3 has 9 residues.

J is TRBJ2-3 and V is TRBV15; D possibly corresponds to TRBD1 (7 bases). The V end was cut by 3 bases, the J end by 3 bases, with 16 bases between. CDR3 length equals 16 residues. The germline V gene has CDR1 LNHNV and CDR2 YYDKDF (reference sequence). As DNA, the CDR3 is TGTGCCACCAGCAGCCTCAGGGGGGTTAGGACAGATACGCAGTATTTT. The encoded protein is CATSSLRGVRTDTQYF.

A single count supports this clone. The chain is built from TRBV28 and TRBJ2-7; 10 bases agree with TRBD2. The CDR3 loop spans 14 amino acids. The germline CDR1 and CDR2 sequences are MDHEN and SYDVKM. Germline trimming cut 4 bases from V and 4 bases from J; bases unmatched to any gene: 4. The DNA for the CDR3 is TGTGCCAGCAGTTCTCTAGCGGGGGTTTACGAGCAGTACTTC. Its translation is CASSSLAGVYEQYF.

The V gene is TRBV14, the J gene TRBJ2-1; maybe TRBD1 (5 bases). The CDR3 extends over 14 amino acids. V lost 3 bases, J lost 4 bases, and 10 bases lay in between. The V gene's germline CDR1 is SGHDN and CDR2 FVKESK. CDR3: CASSQQGRYNEQFF. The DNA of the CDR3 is TGTGCCAGCAGCCAGCAGGGCCGTTACAATGAGCAGTTCTTC. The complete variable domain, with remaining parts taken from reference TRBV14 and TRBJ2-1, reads EAGVTQFPSHSVIEKGQTVTLRCDPISGHDNLYWYRRVMGKEIKFLLHFVKESKQDESGMPNNRFLAERTGGTYSTLKVQPAELEDSGVYFCASSQQGRYNEQFFGPGTRLTVL.

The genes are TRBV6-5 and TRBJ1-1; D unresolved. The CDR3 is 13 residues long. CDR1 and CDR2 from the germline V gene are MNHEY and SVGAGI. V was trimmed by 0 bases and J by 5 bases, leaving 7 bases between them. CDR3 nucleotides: TGTGCCAGCAGTTACTCAGCCAGGACTGAAGCTTTCTTT. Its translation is CASSYSARTEAFF.

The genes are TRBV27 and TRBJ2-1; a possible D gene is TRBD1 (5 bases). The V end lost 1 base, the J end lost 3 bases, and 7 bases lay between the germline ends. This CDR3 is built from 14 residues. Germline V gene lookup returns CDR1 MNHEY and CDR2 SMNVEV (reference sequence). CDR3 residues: CASSLLGRYNEQFF. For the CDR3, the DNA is TGTGCCAGCAGTTTATTGGGGCGCTACAATGAGCAGTTCTTC.

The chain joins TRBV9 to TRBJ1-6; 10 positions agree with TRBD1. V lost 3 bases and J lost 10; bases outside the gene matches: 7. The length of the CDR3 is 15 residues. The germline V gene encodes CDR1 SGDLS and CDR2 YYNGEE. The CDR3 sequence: CASSGSTGGGSPLHF. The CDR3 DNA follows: TGTGCCAGCAGCGGGTCGACAGGGGGCGGATCACCCCTCCACTTT.

CDR3 region: CASSDRQGPGPYNEQFF. Here the CDR3 DNA reads TGTGCCAGCAGCGACAGACAGGGACCGGGCCCCTACAATGAGCAGTTCTTC. The chain is built from TRBV9 and TRBJ2-1, with 7 bases aligning to TRBD1. The CDR3 totals 17 residues. Germline trimming cut 3 bases from V and 2 bases from J; bases unmatched to any gene: 11. The germline gives CDR1 SGDLS, CDR2 YYNGEE.